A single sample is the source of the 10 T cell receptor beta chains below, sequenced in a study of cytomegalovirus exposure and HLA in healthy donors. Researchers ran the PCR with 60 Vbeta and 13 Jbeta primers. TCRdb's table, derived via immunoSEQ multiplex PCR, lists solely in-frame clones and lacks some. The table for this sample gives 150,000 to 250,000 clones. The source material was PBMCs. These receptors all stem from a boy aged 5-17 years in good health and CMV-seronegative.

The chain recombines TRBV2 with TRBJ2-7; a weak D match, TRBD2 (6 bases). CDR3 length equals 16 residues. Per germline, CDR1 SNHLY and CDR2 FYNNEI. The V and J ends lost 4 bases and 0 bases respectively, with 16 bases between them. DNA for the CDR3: TGTGCCAGCAGTGCCGGTTTCTGGCGGGACTCCTACGAGCAGTACTTC. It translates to CASSAGFWRDSYEQYF.

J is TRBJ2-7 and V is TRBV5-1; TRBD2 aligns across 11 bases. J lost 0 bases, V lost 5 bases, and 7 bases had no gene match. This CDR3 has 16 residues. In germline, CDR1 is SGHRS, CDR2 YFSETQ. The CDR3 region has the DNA TGCGCCAGCAGTCTAGCGGGGGGCCGACGCTCCTACGAGCAGTACTTC. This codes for CASSLAGGRRSYEQYF.

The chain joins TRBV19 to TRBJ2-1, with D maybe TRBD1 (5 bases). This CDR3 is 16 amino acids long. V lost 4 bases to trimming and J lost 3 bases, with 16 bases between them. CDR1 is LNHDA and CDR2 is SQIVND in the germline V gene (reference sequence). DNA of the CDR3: TGTGCCAGTAGTACTTCCGGAGTCGACAGCTACAATGAGCAGTTCTTC. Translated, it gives CASSTSGVDSYNEQFF. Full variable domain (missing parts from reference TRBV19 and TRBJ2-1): DGGITQSPKYLFRKEGQNVTLSCEQNLNHDAMYWYRQDPGQGLRLIYYSQIVNDFQKGDIAEGYSVSREKKESFPLTVTSAQKNPTAFYLCASSTSGVDSYNEQFFGPGTRLTVL.

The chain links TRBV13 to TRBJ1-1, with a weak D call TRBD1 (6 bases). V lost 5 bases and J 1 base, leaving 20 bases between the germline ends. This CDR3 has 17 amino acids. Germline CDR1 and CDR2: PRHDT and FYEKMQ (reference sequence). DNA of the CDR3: TGTGCCAGCAGCGAAACGAGGGGGGGAGGGGCGAACACTGAAGCTTTCTTT. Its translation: CASSETRGGGANTEAFF.

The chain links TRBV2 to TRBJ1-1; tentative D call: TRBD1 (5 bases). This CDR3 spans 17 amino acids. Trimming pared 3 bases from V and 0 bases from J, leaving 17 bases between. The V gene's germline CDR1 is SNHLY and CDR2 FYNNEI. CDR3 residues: CASSEEGRGNLNTEAFF. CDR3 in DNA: TGTGCCAGCAGTGAGGAGGGGCGCGGTAACCTGAACACTGAAGCTTTCTTT.

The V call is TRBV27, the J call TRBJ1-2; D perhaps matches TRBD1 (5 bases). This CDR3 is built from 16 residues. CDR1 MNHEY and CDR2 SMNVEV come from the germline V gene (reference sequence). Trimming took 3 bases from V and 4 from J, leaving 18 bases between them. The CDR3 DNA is TGTGCCAGCAGTTTGTCCAGGGCTATCACGCCCTATGGCTACACCTTC. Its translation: CASSLSRAITPYGYTF.

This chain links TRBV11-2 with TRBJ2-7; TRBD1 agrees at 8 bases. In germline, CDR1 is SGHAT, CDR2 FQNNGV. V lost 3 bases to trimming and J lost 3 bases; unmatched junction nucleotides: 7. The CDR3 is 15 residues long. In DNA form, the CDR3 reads TGTGCCAGCAGCTTCGCAGGGGGCGGCTTCTACGAGCAGTACTTC. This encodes CASSFAGGGFYEQYF.

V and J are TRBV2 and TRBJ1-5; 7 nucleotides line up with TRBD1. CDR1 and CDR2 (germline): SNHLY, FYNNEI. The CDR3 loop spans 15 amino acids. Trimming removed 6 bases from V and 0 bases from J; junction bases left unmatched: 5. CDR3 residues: CASRGQIISNQPQHF. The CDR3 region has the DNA TGTGCCAGCAGGGGACAGATCATTAGCAATCAGCCCCAGCATTTT.

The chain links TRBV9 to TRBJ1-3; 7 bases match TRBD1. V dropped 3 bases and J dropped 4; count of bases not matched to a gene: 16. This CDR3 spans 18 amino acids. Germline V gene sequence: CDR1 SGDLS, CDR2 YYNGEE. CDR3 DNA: TGTGCCAGCAGCGGGCCTTTAGGGACAGCACTCTGGGGAAACACCATATATTTT. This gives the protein CASSGPLGTALWGNTIYF.

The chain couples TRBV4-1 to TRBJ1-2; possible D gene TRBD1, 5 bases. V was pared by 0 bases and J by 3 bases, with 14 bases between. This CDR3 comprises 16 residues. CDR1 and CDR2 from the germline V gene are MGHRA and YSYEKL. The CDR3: CASSQEARAGDYGYTF. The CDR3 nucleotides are TGCGCCAGCAGCCAAGAGGCCCGGGCGGGGGACTATGGCTACACCTTC.